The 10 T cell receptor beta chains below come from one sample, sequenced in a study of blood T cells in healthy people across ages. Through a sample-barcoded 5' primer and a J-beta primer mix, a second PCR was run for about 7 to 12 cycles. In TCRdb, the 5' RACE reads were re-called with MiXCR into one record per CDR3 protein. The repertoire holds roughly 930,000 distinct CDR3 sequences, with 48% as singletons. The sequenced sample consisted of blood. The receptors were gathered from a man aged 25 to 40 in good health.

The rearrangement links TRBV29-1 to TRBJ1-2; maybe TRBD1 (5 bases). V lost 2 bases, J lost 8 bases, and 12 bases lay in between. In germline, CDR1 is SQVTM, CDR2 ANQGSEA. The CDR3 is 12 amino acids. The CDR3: CSVEKQVGGYTF. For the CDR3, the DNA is TGCAGCGTTGAAAAACAGGTGGGGGGCTACACCTTC.

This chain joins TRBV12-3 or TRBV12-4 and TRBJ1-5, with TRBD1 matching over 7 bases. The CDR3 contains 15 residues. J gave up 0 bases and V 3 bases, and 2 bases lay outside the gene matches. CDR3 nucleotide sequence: TGTGCCAGCAGTTTTGGGACAGCTAGCAATCAGCCCCAGCATTTT. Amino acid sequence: CASSFGTASNQPQHF.

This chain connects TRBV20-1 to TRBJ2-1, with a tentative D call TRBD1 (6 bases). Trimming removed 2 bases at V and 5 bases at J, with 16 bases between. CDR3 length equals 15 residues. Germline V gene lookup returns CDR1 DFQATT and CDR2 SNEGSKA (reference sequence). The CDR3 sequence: CSARNFRGFDNEQFF. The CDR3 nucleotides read TGCAGTGCTAGAAATTTCAGGGGCTTCGACAATGAGCAGTTCTTC.

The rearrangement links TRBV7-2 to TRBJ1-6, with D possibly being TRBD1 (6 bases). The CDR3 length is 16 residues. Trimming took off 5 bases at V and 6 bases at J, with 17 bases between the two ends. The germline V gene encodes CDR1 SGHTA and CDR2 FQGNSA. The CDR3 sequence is CASSVNRVSANSPLHF. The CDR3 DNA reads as TGTGCCAGCAGCGTTAACAGGGTTAGCGCTAATTCACCCCTCCACTTT.

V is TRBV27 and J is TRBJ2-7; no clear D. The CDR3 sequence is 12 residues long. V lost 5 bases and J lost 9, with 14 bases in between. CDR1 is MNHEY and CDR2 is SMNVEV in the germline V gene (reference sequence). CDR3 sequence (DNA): TGTGCCAGCAGTGACATGGCCCAAGGGCAGTACTTC. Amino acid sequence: CASSDMAQGQYF.

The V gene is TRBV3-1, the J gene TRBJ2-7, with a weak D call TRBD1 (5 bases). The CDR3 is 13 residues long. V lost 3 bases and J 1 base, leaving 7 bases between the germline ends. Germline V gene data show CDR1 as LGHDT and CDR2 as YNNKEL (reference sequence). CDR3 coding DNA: TGTGCCAGCAGCCACACAGGTTCCTACGAGCAGTACTTC. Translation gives CASSHTGSYEQYF.

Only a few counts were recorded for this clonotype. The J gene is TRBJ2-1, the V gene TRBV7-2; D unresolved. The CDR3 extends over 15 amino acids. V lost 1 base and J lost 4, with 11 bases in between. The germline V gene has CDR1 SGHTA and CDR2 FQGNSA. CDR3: CASSLGAASYNEQFF. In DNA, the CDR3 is TGTGCCAGCAGCTTAGGGGCAGCCTCTTACAATGAGCAGTTCTTC.

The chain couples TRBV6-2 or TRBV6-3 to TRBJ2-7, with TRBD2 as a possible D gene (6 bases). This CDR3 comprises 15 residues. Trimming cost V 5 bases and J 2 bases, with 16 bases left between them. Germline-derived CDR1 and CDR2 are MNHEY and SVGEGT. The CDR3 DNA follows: TGTGCCAGCAGTACTGCCTATCGGACTACCTACGAGCAGTACTTC. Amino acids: CASSTAYRTTYEQYF.

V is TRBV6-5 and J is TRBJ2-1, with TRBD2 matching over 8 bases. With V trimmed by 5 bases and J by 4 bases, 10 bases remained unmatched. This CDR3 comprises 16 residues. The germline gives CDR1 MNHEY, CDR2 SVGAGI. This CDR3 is CASSPRSGGLYNEQFF. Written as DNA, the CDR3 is TGTGCCAGCAGTCCCCGGAGCGGGGGCCTTTACAATGAGCAGTTCTTC.

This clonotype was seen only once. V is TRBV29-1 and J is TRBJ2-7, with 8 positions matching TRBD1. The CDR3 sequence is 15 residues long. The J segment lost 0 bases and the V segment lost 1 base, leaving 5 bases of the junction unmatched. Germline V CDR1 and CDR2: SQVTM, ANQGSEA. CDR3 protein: CSVEGWGQVSYEQYF. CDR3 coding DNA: TGCAGCGTTGAAGGATGGGGACAGGTCTCCTACGAGCAGTACTTC.